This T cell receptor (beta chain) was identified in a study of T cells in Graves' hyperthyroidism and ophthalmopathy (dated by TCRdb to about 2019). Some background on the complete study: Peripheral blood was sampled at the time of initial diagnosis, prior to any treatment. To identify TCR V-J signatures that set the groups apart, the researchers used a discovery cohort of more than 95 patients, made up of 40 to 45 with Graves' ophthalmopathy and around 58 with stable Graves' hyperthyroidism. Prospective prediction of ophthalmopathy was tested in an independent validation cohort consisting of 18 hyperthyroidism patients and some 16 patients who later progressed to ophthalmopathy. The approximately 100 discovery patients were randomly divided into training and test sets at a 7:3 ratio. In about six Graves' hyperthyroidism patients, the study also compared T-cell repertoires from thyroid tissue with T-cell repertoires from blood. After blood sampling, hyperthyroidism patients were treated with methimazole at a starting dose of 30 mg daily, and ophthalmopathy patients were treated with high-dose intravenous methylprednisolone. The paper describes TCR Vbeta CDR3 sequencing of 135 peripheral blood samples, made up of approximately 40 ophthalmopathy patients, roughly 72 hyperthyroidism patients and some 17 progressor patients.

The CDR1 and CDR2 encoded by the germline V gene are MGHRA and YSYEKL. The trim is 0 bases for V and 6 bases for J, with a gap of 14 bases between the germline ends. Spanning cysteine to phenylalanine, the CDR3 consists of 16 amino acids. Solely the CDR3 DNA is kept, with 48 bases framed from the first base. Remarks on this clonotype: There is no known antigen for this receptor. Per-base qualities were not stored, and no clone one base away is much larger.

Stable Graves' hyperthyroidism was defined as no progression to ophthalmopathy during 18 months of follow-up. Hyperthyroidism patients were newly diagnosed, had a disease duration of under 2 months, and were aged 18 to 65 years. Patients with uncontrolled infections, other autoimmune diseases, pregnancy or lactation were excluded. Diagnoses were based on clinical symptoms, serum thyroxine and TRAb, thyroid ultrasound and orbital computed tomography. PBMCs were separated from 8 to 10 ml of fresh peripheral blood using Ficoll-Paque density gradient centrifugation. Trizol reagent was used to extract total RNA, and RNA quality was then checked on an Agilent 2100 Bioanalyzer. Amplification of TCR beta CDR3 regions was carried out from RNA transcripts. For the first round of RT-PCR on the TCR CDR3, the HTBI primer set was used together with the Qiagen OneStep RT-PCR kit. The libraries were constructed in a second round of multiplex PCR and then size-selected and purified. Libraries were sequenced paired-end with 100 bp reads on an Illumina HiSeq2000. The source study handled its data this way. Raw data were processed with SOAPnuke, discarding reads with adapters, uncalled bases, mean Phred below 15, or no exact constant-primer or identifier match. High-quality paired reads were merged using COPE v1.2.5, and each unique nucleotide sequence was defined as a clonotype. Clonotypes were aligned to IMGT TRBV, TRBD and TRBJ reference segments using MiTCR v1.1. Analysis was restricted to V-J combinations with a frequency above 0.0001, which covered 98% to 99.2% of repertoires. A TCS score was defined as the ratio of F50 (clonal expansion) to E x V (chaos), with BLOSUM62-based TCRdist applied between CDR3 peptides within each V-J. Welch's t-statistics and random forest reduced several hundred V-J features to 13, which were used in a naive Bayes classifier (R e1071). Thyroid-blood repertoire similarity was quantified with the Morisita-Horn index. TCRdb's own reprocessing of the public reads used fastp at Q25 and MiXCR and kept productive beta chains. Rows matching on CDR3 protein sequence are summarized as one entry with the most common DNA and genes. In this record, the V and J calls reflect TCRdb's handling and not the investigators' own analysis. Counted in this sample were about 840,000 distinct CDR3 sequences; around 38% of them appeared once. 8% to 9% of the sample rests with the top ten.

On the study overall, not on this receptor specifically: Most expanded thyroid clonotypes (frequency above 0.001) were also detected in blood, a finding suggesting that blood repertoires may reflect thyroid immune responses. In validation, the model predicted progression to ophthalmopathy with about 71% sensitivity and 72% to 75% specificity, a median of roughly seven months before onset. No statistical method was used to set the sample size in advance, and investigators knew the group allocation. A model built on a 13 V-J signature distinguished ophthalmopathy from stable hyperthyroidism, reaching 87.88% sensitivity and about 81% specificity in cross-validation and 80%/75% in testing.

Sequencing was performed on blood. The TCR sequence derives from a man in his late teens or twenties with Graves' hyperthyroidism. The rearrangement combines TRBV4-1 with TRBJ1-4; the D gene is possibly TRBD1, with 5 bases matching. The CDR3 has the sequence CASSQDGYGGDEKLFF. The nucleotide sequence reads TGCGCCAGCAGCCAAGACGGCTACGGGGGGGATGAAAAACTGTTTTTT.